Listed below are T cell receptor beta chains from one sample, sequenced in a study of HIV-infected patients and healthy controls. One entry per CDR3 protein, called by TCRdb with MiXCR from the 5' RACE reads. This sample has fewer than 20,000 distinct CDR3 sequences, with roughly 20% found just once. The sample consisted of CD8+ T cells from blood. The receptors derive from a human donor in good health. Both conserved end residues are part of each CDR3. D genes are given only for firm matches. Rows may omit the clone size; those that give it use once, few, many or a size class.

j_call clone_size d_call v_call cdr3_aa cdr3_nt
TRBJ1-1 few - TRBV7-9 CASNSGWGNTEAFF TGTGCCAGCAATAGCGGGTGGGGGAACACTGAAGCTTTCTTT
TRBJ2-3 - - TRBV29-1 CSVDYLEDTQYF TGCAGCGTTGACTACCTTGAGGATACGCAGTATTTT
TRBJ2-7 - - TRBV19 CASSVKGGDEQYF TGTGCCAGTAGTGTGAAGGGAGGAGACGAGCAGTACTTC
TRBJ1-5 many - TRBV9 CASSVAWDQPQHF TGTGCCAGCAGCGTAGCTTGGGATCAGCCCCAGCATTTT
TRBJ2-1 many - TRBV12-3/TRBV12-4 CASRNWVNEQFF TGTGCCAGCAGAAACTGGGTAAATGAGCAGTTCTTC
TRBJ2-5 few - TRBV24-1 CATSDWDAEETQYF TGTGCCACCAGTGATTGGGACGCAGAAGAGACCCAGTACTTC
TRBJ2-3 few TRBD2 TRBV10-2 CASSEGTSVSTDTQYF TGCGCCAGCAGTGAGGGGACTAGCGTTAGCACAGATACGCAGTATTTT
TRBJ1-2 - - TRBV6-6 CASRGTGDYGYTF TGTGCCAGCAGAGGGACGGGGGACTATGGCTACACCTTC
TRBJ2-3 few - TRBV5-5 CASSLQGSEDTQYF TGTGCCAGCAGCTTGCAGGGGTCGGAAGATACGCAGTATTTT
TRBJ1-2 - - TRBV6-5 CASSYTGDYGYTF TGTGCCAGCAGTTACACAGGCGACTATGGCTACACCTTC
TRBJ2-4 few - TRBV7-9 CASSTETKNIQYF TGTGCCAGCTCCACCGAGACCAAAAACATTCAGTACTTC
TRBJ2-4 few - TRBV28 CASSSPISVKEENIQYF TGTGCCAGCAGTTCCCCCATAAGCGTGAAAGAGGAAAACATTCAGTACTTC
TRBJ1-1 - - TRBV7-9 CASSKVAGDSTEAFF TGTGCCAGCAGCAAGGTGGCGGGGGATAGCACTGAAGCTTTCTTT
TRBJ1-5 many - TRBV15 CATSRGDGNQPQHF TGTGCCACCAGCAGAGGGGACGGCAATCAGCCCCAGCATTTT
TRBJ2-7 few - TRBV11-2 CASSLVPYEQYF TGTGCCAGCAGCTTAGTACCGTACGAGCAGTACTTC
TRBJ1-2 many - TRBV6-2/TRBV6-3 CASSYSPARGYTF TGTGCCAGCAGTTACTCGCCAGCCAGGGGCTACACCTTC
TRBJ1-5 many TRBD1 TRBV7-6 CASSPNRGSQPQHF TGTGCCAGCAGCCCGAACAGGGGAAGCCAGCCCCAGCATTTT
TRBJ1-1 - - TRBV4-1 CASSQVTEAFF TGCGCCAGCAGCCAAGTTACTGAAGCTTTCTTT
TRBJ2-1 - TRBD2 TRBV18 CASSPLAGAGYNEQFF TGTGCCAGCTCACCTTTAGCGGGAGCGGGTTATAATGAGCAGTTCTTC
TRBJ1-6 - TRBD1 TRBV20-1 CSANRGGNSPLHF TGCAGTGCGAACAGGGGAGGTAATTCACCCCTCCACTTT
TRBJ2-1 few TRBD2 TRBV14 CASSQITSGLYNEQFF TGTGCCAGCAGCCAGATAACTAGCGGGCTCTACAATGAGCAGTTCTTC
TRBJ2-2 - - TRBV24-1 CATSDYQGVGELFF TGTGCCACCAGTGACTACCAGGGTGTCGGGGAGCTGTTTTTT
TRBJ2-1 many - TRBV24-1 CATSVLDGSNEQFF TGTGCCACCAGTGTCCTTGACGGCAGCAATGAGCAGTTCTTC
TRBJ2-5 many - TRBV5-5 CASSSPQSQETQYF TGTGCCAGCAGCTCGCCCCAGTCCCAAGAGACCCAGTACTTC
TRBJ1-1 - TRBD1 TRBV7-6 CASSLGTGAEAFF TGTGCCAGCAGCTTAGGGACAGGGGCTGAAGCTTTCTTT
TRBJ2-2 many - TRBV9 CASSVGSGELFF TGTGCCAGCAGCGTAGGATCCGGGGAGCTGTTTTTT
TRBJ2-1 many - TRBV5-1 CASTLGLDRDEQFF TGCGCCAGCACCCTGGGCCTGGATAGGGATGAGCAGTTCTTC
TRBJ2-2 few TRBD1 TRBV7-8 CASSSPGTVPLRNTGELFF TGTGCCAGCAGCTCCCCCGGGACAGTACCACTCAGGAACACCGGGGAGCTGTTTTTT
TRBJ2-3 many - TRBV12-3/TRBV12-4 CASSSPQSGDTDTQYF TGTGCCAGCAGTTCACCTCAGAGCGGCGACACAGATACGCAGTATTTT
TRBJ2-6 many - TRBV20-1 CSATYGETGANVLTF TGCAGTGCCACGTATGGGGAGACTGGGGCCAACGTCCTGACTTTC
TRBJ1-1 few - TRBV29-1 CSVVGGLGNTEAFF TGCAGCGTTGTTGGTGGGTTAGGGAACACTGAAGCTTTCTTT
TRBJ1-2 many TRBD1 TRBV9 CASSGGTAENYGYTF TGTGCCAGCAGCGGGGGGACAGCGGAAAACTATGGCTACACCTTC
TRBJ1-5 - - TRBV27 CASSFMAGSNQPQHF TGTGCCAGCAGTTTTATGGCGGGTAGCAATCAGCCCCAGCATTTT
TRBJ2-5 many TRBD1 TRBV12-3/TRBV12-4 CASSPWPGGEETQYF TGTGCCAGCAGTCCCTGGCCAGGGGGAGAAGAGACCCAGTACTTC
TRBJ1-1 - - TRBV29-1 CSVARGEAFF TGCAGCGTTGCCAGGGGCGAAGCTTTCTTT
TRBJ1-5 medium-sized - TRBV19 CASSIRPTEYSNQPQHF TGTGCCAGTAGTATCCGTCCGACGGAATATAGCAATCAGCCCCAGCATTTT
TRBJ2-5 - - TRBV7-2 CASSHLGGRETQYF TGTGCCAGCAGCCATCTGGGGGGAAGAGAGACCCAGTACTTC
TRBJ2-1 many - TRBV7-9 CASSFSNRVPEEYNEQFF TGTGCCAGCAGCTTTAGTAATCGGGTCCCCGAGGAGTACAATGAGCAGTTCTTC
TRBJ2-7 few - TRBV6-6 CATDPGVAPYEQYF TGTGCCACCGACCCCGGGGTCGCTCCCTACGAGCAGTACTTC
TRBJ1-3 - TRBD1 TRBV12-3/TRBV12-4 CASSLQGNTIYF TGTGCCAGCAGCCTACAGGGGAACACCATATATTTT
TRBJ2-3 - TRBD2 TRBV7-8 CASSSLAGADTQYF TGTGCCAGCAGCTCACTAGCGGGGGCTGATACGCAGTATTTT
TRBJ2-7 many TRBD2 TRBV11-2 CASSFRPLGAGRHEQYF TGTGCCAGCAGCTTTCGCCCCTTGGGAGCGGGACGGCACGAGCAGTACTTC
TRBJ1-5 - TRBD1 TRBV5-1 CASSAWTGDNQPQHF TGCGCCAGCAGCGCCTGGACAGGCGACAATCAGCCCCAGCATTTT
TRBJ2-2 - - TRBV3-1 CASALTANTGELFF TGTGCCAGCGCCCTGACAGCCAACACCGGGGAGCTGTTTTTT
TRBJ2-7 few TRBD1 TRBV3-1 CASSPGTGPYEQYF TGTGCCAGCAGCCCCGGGACAGGGCCCTACGAGCAGTACTTC
TRBJ2-2 few - TRBV7-8 CASKPGVTGELFF TGTGCCAGCAAGCCAGGGGTCACCGGGGAGCTGTTTTTT
TRBJ2-3 many TRBD2 TRBV6-2/TRBV6-3 CASSNPSGGKPDTQYF TGTGCCAGCAGTAATCCTAGCGGGGGAAAACCAGATACGCAGTATTTT
TRBJ2-5 - TRBD2 TRBV29-1 CSVEEILRGGQETQYF TGCAGCGTTGAAGAGATCCTCCGGGGGGGACAAGAGACCCAGTACTTC
TRBJ2-3 many - TRBV7-2 CASSSQRDTQYF TGTGCCAGCAGCTCCCAACGAGATACGCAGTATTTT
TRBJ2-4 many - TRBV6-2/TRBV6-3 CASSSPSAKNIQYF TGTGCCAGCAGCTCCCCGTCAGCCAAAAACATTCAGTACTTC
TRBJ1-5 - - TRBV7-6 CASSLDSPYSNQPQHF TGTGCCAGCAGCTTAGACAGTCCCTATAGCAATCAGCCCCAGCATTTT
TRBJ2-1 - TRBD2 TRBV25-1 CASSVAGGSYNEQFF TGTGCCAGCAGTGTGGCGGGAGGCTCCTACAATGAGCAGTTCTTC
TRBJ2-1 many TRBD2 TRBV9 CASSVDGTSNDEQFF TGTGCCAGCAGCGTAGATGGGACTAGCAACGATGAGCAGTTCTTC
TRBJ2-1 medium-sized TRBD1 TRBV7-9 CASSLVGTGGDEQFF TGTGCCAGCAGCTTAGTAGGGACAGGGGGCGATGAGCAGTTCTTC
TRBJ1-5 large - TRBV6-1 CASSEIWGDNQPQHF TGTGCCAGCAGTGAAATTTGGGGGGACAATCAGCCCCAGCATTTT